This section outlines one T cell receptor beta chain sequence together with its context. This specimen belongs to a study of PD-L1 blockade in urothelial cancer. In the study overall: Samples of blood were analyzed 3 weeks (second dose) and 6 weeks after treatment start. Across blood samples, T cells had a median count of roughly 140,000.

Profiling relied on immunoSEQ multiplex PCR, and the TCRdb table lists in-frame clones only, not all of them. The sample records approximately 79,000 clones, around 90% being singletons. This CDR3 is built from 14 residues. Germline CDR1 is SGHTA and CDR2 is FQGNSA. V was pared by 5 bases and J by 1 base, with 2 bases of the junction left unmatched. This chain uses TRBV7-2 with TRBJ1-1; 9 bases are shared with TRBD1. The sequence came from a woman between 65 and 79 years old with urothelial cancer. Sequences were derived from PBMCs, sampled around atezolizumab (anti-PD-L1) treatment. CDR3 coding DNA: TGTGCCAGCAGCCGGACAGGGGCGAACACTGAAGCTTTCTTT. As protein: CASSRTGANTEAFF.